This entry lists 25 T cell receptor beta chains sequenced from one sample in a study of cytomegalovirus exposure and HLA in healthy donors. The PCR was carried out with 60 Vbeta primers and 13 Jbeta primers. Generated by immunoSEQ multiplex PCR, the TCRdb table keeps only in-frame clones and is missing some. This sample carries about 130,000 clones, 79% of them seen once, and the ten largest clones take roughly 2%. Specimen: PBMCs. These receptors all stem from a man aged 18-30 years in good health and CMV-seronegative.

The chain joins TRBV2 to TRBJ2-3; 8 bases agree with TRBD2. Germline V gene lookup returns CDR1 SNHLY and CDR2 FYNNEI. V gave up 6 bases and J gave up 2 bases; unmatched junction bases: 10. There are 16 residues in the CDR3. Here the CDR3 DNA reads TGTGCCAGCAGGCGGGGGGTAGCGGCCTACACAGATACGCAGTATTTT. Translation: CASRRGVAAYTDTQYF. Combining the CDR3 with reference TRBV2 and TRBJ2-3 gives the whole variable domain EPEVTQTPSHQVTQMGQEVILRCVPISNHLYFYWYRQILGQKVEFLVSFYNNEISEKSEIFDDQFSVERPDGSNFTLKIRSTKLEDSAMYFCASRRGVAAYTDTQYFGPGTRLTVL.

The CDR3 reads CASRKRTGGGMNTEAFF. For the CDR3, the DNA is TGTGCCAGCAGGAAACGGACAGGGGGCGGTATGAACACTGAAGCTTTCTTT. The J gene is TRBJ1-1, the V gene TRBV27; 11 nucleotides line up with TRBD1. Germline V CDR1 and CDR2: MNHEY, SMNVEV (reference sequence). The CDR3 loop spans 17 amino acids. J gave up 0 bases and V 6 bases, and 9 bases lay outside the gene matches.

The chain links TRBV2 to TRBJ2-7; 7 nucleotides align to TRBD1. Per germline, CDR1 SNHLY and CDR2 FYNNEI. V gave up 6 bases and J gave up 0 bases; unmatched junction bases: 5. The CDR3 covers 14 residues. The CDR3 loop is CASRLQGVSYEQYV. The CDR3 DNA follows: TGTGCCAGCAGATTGCAGGGGGTCTCCTACGAGCAGTACGTC.

The chain links TRBV7-9 to TRBJ2-2; 7 bases align to TRBD1. Germline V gives CDR1 SEHNR, CDR2 FQNEAQ (reference sequence). Germline trimming cut 3 bases from V and 6 bases from J; bases unmatched to any gene: 13. This CDR3 spans 17 amino acids. The CDR3 spells CASSFPQGQRGAGELFF. CDR3 sequence (DNA): TGTGCCAGCAGCTTTCCTCAGGGACAGCGTGGGGCCGGGGAGCTGTTTTTT.

V is TRBV6-1 and J is TRBJ1-2, with 7 bases lining up with TRBD1. The CDR3 has 16 amino acids. Per germline, CDR1 MNHNS and CDR2 SASEGT. Unmatched junction bases numbered 11, after V lost 3 bases and J lost 4 bases. CDR3 protein: CASSEIQGEVGYGYTF. The CDR3 DNA follows: TGTGCCAGCAGTGAGATCCAGGGGGAAGTGGGCTATGGCTACACCTTC.

This sequence joins TRBV4-2 and TRBJ2-7; 10 bases map to TRBD1. The CDR3 is 13 residues long. From germline, CDR1 is LGHNA and CDR2 YNFKEQ. J was trimmed by 5 bases and V by 4 bases; bases with no gene match: 2. CDR3 bases: TGTGCCAGCAGCCGGGGACAGGGGAACGAGCAGTACTTC. It specifies CASSRGQGNEQYF.

In its sample, this clone was seen once. CDR3 residues: CASSDSGFVKNIQYF. CDR3 in DNA: TGTGCCAGCAGTGATAGCGGGTTTGTCAAAAACATTCAGTACTTC. The rearrangement links TRBV25-1 to TRBJ2-4; TRBD2 aligns across 7 bases. CDR1 is MGHDK, CDR2 SYGVNS, per germline. V lost 3 bases, J lost 3 bases, and 5 bases stayed unmatched. This CDR3 is 15 amino acids long.

The chain employs TRBV11-3 and TRBJ2-3; 15 positions agree with TRBD2. The CDR3 is made up of 16 amino acids. Looked up from germline, CDR1 is SGHNT and CDR2 is YENEEA. J gave up 5 bases and V 1 base, and 1 base lay outside the gene matches. The CDR3 loop is CASSLGGLAGGDTQYF. CDR3 in DNA: TGTGCCAGCAGCTTAGGGGGACTAGCGGGAGGAGATACGCAGTATTTT.

This clone was seen only a few times. The chain uses TRBV2 and TRBJ1-4, with a tentative D call TRBD1 (5 bases). Germline V gene data show CDR1 as SNHLY and CDR2 as FYNNEI. The CDR3 loop spans 16 amino acids. The V gene lost 0 bases and the J gene lost 3 bases, with 11 bases spanning the gap. CDR3 amino acids: CASSEAQGTANEKLFF. CDR3 bases: TGTGCCAGCAGTGAAGCCCAGGGAACGGCTAATGAAAAACTGTTTTTT.

V is TRBV11-3 and J is TRBJ2-1, with TRBD1 identical over 11 bases. CDR1 and CDR2 (germline): SGHNT, YENEEA. This CDR3 spans 16 amino acids. V gave up 8 bases and J gave up 3 bases; unmatched junction bases: 9. The CDR3 is CASALAGTGGYNEQFF. The CDR3 region has the DNA TGTGCCAGCGCCCTCGCCGGGACAGGGGGCTACAATGAGCAGTTCTTC.

The CDR3 DNA follows: TGCGCCAGCAGCTTGTTGAGACAGTGGGGAGATACGCAGTATTTT. Its translation is CASSLLRQWGDTQYF. This chain links TRBV5-1 with TRBJ2-3; the D gene is possibly TRBD1 (5 bases). V lost 1 base and J lost 5, with 14 bases in between. Germline V gene lookup returns CDR1 SGHRS and CDR2 YFSETQ. The CDR3 runs to 15 residues.

The chain uses TRBV11-2 and TRBJ2-7; perhaps TRBD1 as D (6 bases). This CDR3 is 12 amino acids long. Germline V lookup: CDR1 SGHAT, CDR2 FQNNGV. The germline V and J ends were trimmed by 0 bases and 8 bases, with 8 bases remaining between them. The CDR3 region is CASSLDRGKQYV. The CDR3 DNA reads TGTGCCAGCAGCTTAGACAGGGGTAAGCAGTACGTC.

The V gene is TRBV6-5, the J gene TRBJ1-2; 7 bases fit TRBD1. This CDR3 contains 14 residues. Germline loops: CDR1 MNHEY, CDR2 SVGAGI. V was pared by 6 bases and J by 0 bases, with 4 bases of the junction left unmatched. This CDR3 is CASRTQGTNYGYTF. The CDR3 DNA reads as TGTGCCAGCAGGACACAGGGGACTAACTATGGCTACACCTTC.

The chain carries TRBV29-1 and TRBJ1-2; TRBD1 is a possible D gene (6 bases). This CDR3 is 13 amino acids long. The ends were cut back, 6 bases at V and 7 bases at J, with 18 bases in the middle. The germline CDR1 and CDR2 sequences are SQVTM and ANQGSEA. The CDR3 sequence is CSVDSGLQGGYTF. The CDR3 bases are TGCAGCGTGGATAGCGGGTTACAGGGTGGCTACACCTTC.

The V gene is TRBV13, the J gene TRBJ2-1; TRBD2 might be the D (6 bases). This CDR3 contains 11 residues. Germline CDR1 is PRHDT and CDR2 is FYEKMQ (reference sequence). The ends were cut back, 6 bases at V and 10 bases at J, with 10 bases in the middle. CDR3 DNA: TGTGCCAGCAGGCGGGGTTTCGAGCAGTTCTTC. Protein sequence: CASRRGFEQFF.

The chain has TRBV11-2 and TRBJ2-1; 13 nucleotides agree with TRBD2. V shed 2 bases and J 10 bases; nucleotides not matched to a gene: 11. The CDR3 spans 17 residues. Germline V gene data show CDR1 as SGHAT and CDR2 as FQNNGV. Here the CDR3 reads CASSLRTSGSSGVEQFF. CDR3 coding DNA: TGTGCCAGCAGCTTACGGACTAGCGGGAGTAGCGGGGTAGAGCAGTTCTTC.

The rearrangement uses TRBV11-1 and TRBJ2-3; TRBD2 agrees at 12 bases. The V gene end was trimmed by 0 bases and the J gene end by 2 bases; junction bases not matched to a gene: 9. CDR1 and CDR2 from the germline V gene are SGHAT and FQDESV (reference sequence). This CDR3 has 19 residues. The CDR3 region has the DNA TGTGCCAGCAGCTTAGCTTGGACTAGCGGGGTCCAAAACACAGATACGCAGTATTTT. This sequence encodes CASSLAWTSGVQNTDTQYF.

V is TRBV5-4 and J is TRBJ2-1; no reliable D call. CDR1 and CDR2 from the germline V gene are SGHNT and YYREEE (reference sequence). This CDR3 region has 12 residues. V lost 3 bases and J 6 bases, leaving 7 bases between the germline ends. The CDR3 DNA reads as TGTGCCAGCAGCTCCCCCATCAATGAGCAGTTCTTC. Translated: CASSSPINEQFF.

The V gene is TRBV4-3, the J gene TRBJ2-7; TRBD1 matches 9 bases. The CDR3 has 14 residues. Germline CDR1 is LGHNA and CDR2 is YSLEER. Losses at the gene ends were 1 base for V and 3 bases for J; bases not matched to a gene: 1. CDR3 residues: CASSQGTGDYEQYF. DNA of the CDR3: TGCGCCAGCAGCCAAGGGACAGGGGACTACGAGCAGTACTTC.

The chain recombines TRBV2 with TRBJ2-3, with a tentative D call TRBD2 (6 bases). Germline assignment: CDR1 SNHLY and CDR2 FYNNEI. The CDR3 runs to 12 residues. The V end was cut by 2 bases, the J end by 11 bases, with 11 bases between. The CDR3 nucleotides are TGTGCCAGCAGTGAATATATCGGGGGGCAGTATTTT. The encoded protein is CASSEYIGGQYF.

This clone has just one count. V is TRBV9 and J is TRBJ1-5; no reliable D call. This CDR3 is 14 amino acids long. V dropped 5 bases and J dropped 2 bases, with 11 bases sitting between them. Germline CDR1 is SGDLS and CDR2 is YYNGEE. CDR3 nucleotide sequence: TGTGCCAGCAGTAAGTCGGGAGGCAATCAGCCCCAGCATTTT. This sequence encodes CASSKSGGNQPQHF.

The chain is built from TRBV7-8 and TRBJ2-2; the match to TRBD2 covers 7 bases. V lost 0 bases, J lost 4 bases, and 5 bases stayed unmatched. Germline CDR1 and CDR2: SGHVS and FQNEAQ. The length of the CDR3 is 16 residues. CDR3: CASSLAWRESTGELFF. CDR3 sequence (DNA): TGTGCCAGCAGCTTAGCGTGGCGGGAGTCCACCGGGGAGCTGTTTTTT.

The chain has TRBV2 and TRBJ2-7; TRBD2 matches 8 bases. The CDR3 runs 14 residues. Trimming removed 7 bases from V and 4 bases from J; junction bases left unmatched: 9. Germline V gene sequence: CDR1 SNHLY, CDR2 FYNNEI. CDR3: CASISGGAGYEQYF. CDR3 DNA sequence: TGTGCCAGCATATCGGGAGGGGCGGGTTACGAGCAGTACTTC.

V and J are TRBV18 and TRBJ2-3; 13 bases line up with TRBD2. The trim removed 2 bases at V and 8 bases at J, leaving 7 bases unmatched. Germline V gene lookup returns CDR1 KGHSH and CDR2 LQKENI. The CDR3 sequence is 16 residues long. In DNA, the CDR3 is TGTGCCAGCTCACCAGGACTAGCGGGAGTATTTATTACGCAGTATTTT. Encoded protein: CASSPGLAGVFITQYF. The full variable domain, with the rest looked up from reference TRBV18 and TRBJ2-3, is NAGVMQNPRHLVRRRGQEARLRCSPMKGHSHVYWYRQLPEEGLKFMVYLQKENIIDESGMPKERFSAEFPKEGPSILRIQQVVRGDSAAYFCASSPGLAGVFITQYFGPGTRLTVL.

This sequence joins TRBV9 and TRBJ1-1; D is ambiguous. The V and J ends lost 0 bases and 5 bases respectively, with 11 bases between them. This CDR3 spans 14 amino acids. CDR1 SGDLS and CDR2 YYNGEE come from the germline V gene. Written as DNA, the CDR3 is TGTGCCAGCAGCGTAGGTGGGGAGGAAACTGAAGCTTTCTTT. Translated, it gives CASSVGGEETEAFF.